Below, 17 T cell receptor beta chains from the same sample are listed, as sequenced in a study of blood T cell repertoires in COVID-19. Only in-frame clones appear in the TCRdb table, and some are missing; sequencing was by immunoSEQ multiplex PCR. The table lists 85,000 to 130,000 clones, 80% to 95% of them singletons. The sequencing input was peripheral blood. Every receptor here comes from a man aged 65 to 85 with acute or convalescent COVID-19.

V and J are TRBV5-1 and TRBJ2-7; D is unclear. The CDR3 contains 12 residues. Between the trimmed V and J ends, which lost 4 bases and 0 bases, there was a span of 5 bases. Per the germline V gene, CDR1 is SGHRS and CDR2 is YFSETQ. CDR3 in amino acids: CASSDSSYEQYF. For the CDR3, the DNA is TGCGCCAGCAGCGATAGCTCCTACGAGCAGTACTTC.

The chain carries TRBV7-9 and TRBJ1-1, with D perhaps matching TRBD1 (5 bases). Trimming stripped 2 bases from V and 4 bases from J, with 11 bases between. The germline V gene has CDR1 SEHNR and CDR2 FQNEAQ (reference sequence). This CDR3 is built from 14 residues. The CDR3 DNA reads TGTGCCAGCAGCTTAATGGGGCTGGGCACTGAAGCTTTCTTT. This sequence encodes CASSLMGLGTEAFF.

This clone occurred once. This chain's CDR3 is CASRPNRQGYEQYF. CDR3 in DNA: TGTGCCAGCCGTCCTAATAGACAGGGCTACGAGCAGTACTTC. The chain couples TRBV6-5 to TRBJ2-7, with 7 bases that match TRBD1. With V trimmed by 8 bases and J by 3 bases, 10 bases remained unmatched. The CDR3 consists of 14 residues. Germline CDR1 is MNHEY and CDR2 is SVGAGI.

The rearrangement links TRBV19 to TRBJ1-1; maybe TRBD1 (5 bases). Germline lookup yields CDR1 LNHDA and CDR2 SQIVND (reference sequence). The CDR3 is 15 amino acids. Trimming left V 0 bases short and J 4 bases short, with 12 bases between. The CDR3: CASSIEGRVGTEAFF. The CDR3, as DNA: TGTGCCAGTAGTATAGAGGGCAGGGTGGGCACTGAAGCTTTCTTT.

The CDR3 loop is CASKPSAAGELFF. The CDR3 coding sequence is TGCGCCAGCAAACCTAGCGCGGCCGGGGAGCTGTTTTTT. The rearrangement links TRBV10-2 to TRBJ2-2; the D gene is possibly TRBD2 (6 bases). Germline lookup yields CDR1 WSHSY and CDR2 SAAADI. Trimming left V 7 bases short and J 6 bases short, with 12 bases between. The CDR3 has 13 residues.

This clone was observed once. V is TRBV27 and J is TRBJ2-1; 14 positions agree with TRBD2. Per germline, CDR1 MNHEY and CDR2 SMNVEV (reference sequence). The CDR3 extends over 15 amino acids. J was trimmed by 4 bases and V by 5 bases; bases with no gene match: 1. The CDR3 loop reads CASSGLAGGYNEQFF. Here the CDR3 DNA reads TGTGCCAGCAGTGGACTAGCGGGGGGTTACAATGAGCAGTTCTTC.

The rearrangement joins TRBV9 to TRBJ2-2; 7 positions agree with TRBD1. Germline CDR1 and CDR2: SGDLS and YYNGEE. The V gene end was trimmed by 4 bases and the J gene end by 3 bases; junction bases not matched to a gene: 3. The CDR3 runs to 14 residues. The CDR3 region has the DNA TGTGCCAGCAGCCACGGGACAGACACCGGGGAGCTGTTTTTT. This translates into CASSHGTDTGELFF.

V is TRBV19 and J is TRBJ1-4, with 10 bases identical to TRBD1. CDR1 is LNHDA and CDR2 is SQIVND in the germline V gene (reference sequence). The junction had 3 bases not matched to a gene; V was cut back by 6 bases and J by 5 bases. The CDR3 is made up of 14 amino acids. This CDR3 is CASRRTGGNEKLFF. In nucleotides, the CDR3 is TGTGCCAGTAGGAGGACAGGGGGAAATGAAAAACTGTTTTTT.

In its sample, this clone was seen a few times. V gene TRBV12-2 combines with J gene TRBJ1-5. TRBV12-2 is a listed pseudogene. CDR3 length equals 17 residues. Here the CDR3 reads CASRLVGCGGPNQPQHF. CDR3 DNA: TGTGCAAGTCGCTTAGTGGGGTGCGGGGGACCCAATCAGCCCCAGCATTTT.

This chain uses TRBV11-2 with TRBJ2-3; D remains ambiguous. CDR3 length: 16 amino acids. V was pared by 1 base and J by 0 bases, with 11 bases between. The germline gives CDR1 SGHAT, CDR2 FQNNGV. DNA of the CDR3: TGTGCCAGCAGCTTAGGAGCGAGCCCTAGCACAGATACGCAGTATTTT. Amino acid sequence: CASSLGASPSTDTQYF.

This clone was recorded a few times. V is TRBV10-3 and J is TRBJ1-5, with 9 bases lining up with TRBD1. This CDR3 spans 14 amino acids. V was clipped by 4 bases and J by 11 bases; unmatched bases: 9. The germline V gene has CDR1 ENHRY and CDR2 SYGVKD. The CDR3 here is CAISAGTGSGTQHF. In DNA form, the CDR3 reads TGTGCCATCAGTGCCGGGACAGGGTCAGGGACCCAGCATTTT.

This chain joins TRBV4-2 and TRBJ1-4, with D possibly matching TRBD1 (5 bases). Germline CDR1 and CDR2: LGHNA and YNFKEQ. The CDR3 consists of 17 residues. With 6 bases removed from V and 2 bases from J, the gap between germline ends came to 19 bases. The CDR3 spells CASSLGTVGSTNEKLFF. CDR3 coding DNA: TGTGCCAGCAGTCTTGGGACTGTCGGGTCTACTAATGAAAAACTGTTTTTT.

This chain uses TRBV6-5 with TRBJ1-2; 8 nucleotides agree with TRBD1. Germline V gives CDR1 MNHEY, CDR2 SVGAGI. This CDR3 is built from 15 residues. Trimming at V came to 0 bases and at J to 8 bases, leaving 8 bases not matched to a gene. CDR3 sequence: CASSYSPTGEDGYTF. The CDR3 DNA sequence: TGTGCCAGCAGTTACTCTCCGACAGGGGAGGACGGCTACACCTTC.

This chain connects TRBV6-2 or TRBV6-3 to TRBJ2-7, with TRBD2 identical over 13 bases. V shed 2 bases and J 0 bases; nucleotides not matched to a gene: 7. CDR3 size: 18 residues. Germline assignment: CDR1 MNHEY and CDR2 SVGEGT. The CDR3 loop reads CASSYRTSGGQSSYEQYF. CDR3 DNA sequence: TGTGCCAGCAGTTACCGGACTAGCGGGGGCCAGAGCTCCTACGAGCAGTACTTC.

The gene calls are TRBV4-1 and TRBJ1-1; 10 bases fit TRBD1. V was pared by 0 bases and J by 2 bases, with 9 bases of the junction left unmatched. Germline-derived CDR1 and CDR2 are MGHRA and YSYEKL. The CDR3 has 18 amino acids. CDR3 coding DNA: TGCGCCAGCAGCCAAGATACGTGGGACAGGGGATCCAACACTGAAGCTTTCTTT. Its protein product is CASSQDTWDRGSNTEAFF.

The rearrangement joins TRBV11-3 to TRBJ2-4; possibly TRBD2 for D (6 bases). With 8 bases removed from V and 7 bases from J, the gap between germline ends came to 18 bases. CDR1 and CDR2 from the germline V gene are SGHNT and YENEEA. The CDR3 runs 14 residues. The CDR3 here is CASATRQVRNIQYF. For the CDR3, the DNA is TGTGCCAGCGCGACTAGGCAGGTACGGAACATTCAGTACTTC.

The chain employs TRBV24-1 and TRBJ2-1, with 8 nucleotides matching TRBD1. Germline lookup yields CDR1 KGHDR and CDR2 SFDVKD. This CDR3 has 15 amino acids. V was pared by 3 bases and J by 9 bases, with 9 bases of the junction left unmatched. CDR3 amino acids: CATSDPGTGGGEQFF. CDR3 sequence (DNA): TGTGCCACCAGTGATCCCGGGACAGGAGGAGGTGAGCAGTTCTTC.